This T cell receptor beta chain derives from a study of blood T cell repertoires in COVID-19. In the study overall: Italy, Spain and the United States were the sources of the convalescent and acute COVID-19 samples. T cells, B-cell-depleted T cells, or PBMCs provided the cDNA or gDNA that served as material.

Sequencing was performed with immunoSEQ multiplex PCR; in TCRdb, only in-frame clones are kept and a portion is missing. The table lists some 150,000 clones, around four fifths of them singletons, with 6.2% in the top ten. The CDR3 length is 13 residues. The germline V and J ends were trimmed by 1 base and 6 bases, with 9 bases remaining between them. Recruits, aged roughly 18 to 90 years, lived in 24 US areas. The V call is TRBV12-3 or TRBV12-4, the J call TRBJ1-2; D gene unclear. This TCR was sampled from a woman in her 40s who had recovered from COVID-19. The sample taken for sequencing was PBMCs or T cells enriched from blood (not recorded which). The chain's CDR3 is CASSLGGANGYTF. The CDR3 DNA follows: TGTGCCAGCAGTTTAGGAGGAGCAAATGGCTACACCTTC.